This TCR beta chain was obtained from a study of early T cells in non-severe SARS-CoV-2 infection. Overall study results and limits: VDJdb matching favored anti-spike CD8 responses, missing private and CD4 specificities.

The library protocol tagged individual cDNA molecules with unique molecular identifiers. From the 5' RACE reads, TCRdb called clonotypes with MiXCR, one entry per CDR3 protein. The profile shows some 60,000 distinct CDR3 sequences, roughly an eighth of them singletons. This clonotype came up a few times. Its antigen remains unidentified. The source is an adult who was a healthcare worker with PCR-confirmed SARS-CoV-2 infection or an uninfected control (not recorded which). The sample consisted of whole blood, taken at baseline.

The DNA of the CDR3 is TGTGCCAGCAGTTTTGGAGGGAGCTCCTACAATGAGCAGTTCTTC. Protein: CASSFGGSSYNEQFF. The chain is built from TRBV12-3 or TRBV12-4 and TRBJ2-1, with D perhaps matching TRBD2 (6 bases). CDR3 length: 15 residues. V was clipped by 3 bases and J by 0 bases, with 9 bases between them.